Below, 9 T cell receptor beta chains from the same sample are listed, as sequenced in a study of shared clonotypes between healthy human individuals. Generated by immunoSEQ multiplex PCR, the TCRdb table keeps only in-frame clones and is missing some. The sample holds a few million clones, approximately 96% seen once. Specimen: naive CD4+ T cells sorted from blood. Indicated subset: CD45RA+ positively selected. These receptors all stem from a young man in good health.

CDR3 coding DNA: TGTGCCAGCAGCCTCGGACTAGCGGGGGCCTCGAGTGAGCAGTTCTTC. This codes for CASSLGLAGASSEQFF. The gene calls are TRBV7-2 and TRBJ2-1, with 13 bases matching TRBD2. The junction had 10 bases not matched to a gene; V was cut back by 5 bases and J by 9 bases. CDR1 and CDR2 from the germline V gene are SGHTA and FQGNSA. The CDR3 covers 16 residues. Together with reference TRBV7-2 and TRBJ2-1, the CDR3 gives the full variable domain: GAGVSQSPSNKVTEKGKDVELRCDPISGHTALYWYRQSLGQGLEFLIYFQGNSAPDKSGLPSDRFSAERTGGSVSTLTIQRTQQEDSAVYLCASSLGLAGASSEQFFGPGTRLTVL.

The chain couples TRBV5-1 to TRBJ2-3, with D possibly matching TRBD1 (6 bases). Trimming took 3 bases from V and 2 from J, leaving 13 bases between them. CDR3 length equals 15 residues. The germline CDR1 and CDR2 sequences are SGHRS and YFSETQ. CDR3 amino acids: CASSSQGVFTDTQYF. CDR3 nucleotides: TGCGCCAGCAGCTCACAGGGAGTCTTCACAGATACGCAGTATTTT.

The chain joins TRBV7-2 to TRBJ1-4; D unclear. The CDR3 runs to 15 residues. V dropped 2 bases and J dropped 0 bases, with 7 bases sitting between them. Germline loops: CDR1 SGHTA, CDR2 FQGNSA. The CDR3 bases are TGTGCCAGCAGCTTACAAACAGCAACTAATGAAAAACTGTTTTTT. It is translated as CASSLQTATNEKLFF.

As regards this clone: The sample holds other DNA sequences that translate to the same CDR3. The CDR3 reads CASSLEGGNTEAFF. In DNA form, the CDR3 reads TGCGCCAGCAGCTTGGAGGGCGGGAACACTGAAGCTTTCTTT. V usage is TRBV5-1 and J usage is TRBJ1-1, with D hard to call. This CDR3 contains 14 residues. V was shortened by 0 bases and J by 1 base, with 7 bases between the two germline ends. Germline V gene data show CDR1 as SGHRS and CDR2 as YFSETQ.

CDR3 sequence reads: CASSANRGRNTEAFF. The CDR3 coding sequence is TGTGCCAGCAGTGCAAACAGGGGACGCAACACTGAAGCTTTCTTT. The V and J genes are TRBV2 and TRBJ1-1, with 7 bases fitting TRBD1. The ends lost 4 bases at V and 2 bases at J; junction bases unmatched: 7. Germline lookup yields CDR1 SNHLY and CDR2 FYNNEI. The CDR3 runs 15 residues. The full variable domain, with the rest looked up from reference TRBV2 and TRBJ1-1, is EPEVTQTPSHQVTQMGQEVILRCVPISNHLYFYWYRQILGQKVEFLVSFYNNEISEKSEIFDDQFSVERPDGSNFTLKIRSTKLEDSAMYFCASSANRGRNTEAFFGQGTRLTVV.

The genes are TRBV6-5 and TRBJ1-1; D is unclear. The CDR3 runs to 13 residues. Deletions cut 0 bases from V and 10 bases from J, with 12 bases between. Germline V gene lookup returns CDR1 MNHEY and CDR2 SVGAGI. The CDR3 protein is CASSYSMAAGAFF. In DNA form, the CDR3 reads TGTGCCAGCAGTTACTCGATGGCTGCCGGAGCTTTCTTT.

On this clone: Within the sample, other DNA sequences also encode this same CDR3. The V and J genes are TRBV5-1 and TRBJ2-3; TRBD2 agrees at 9 bases. This CDR3 spans 15 amino acids. Unmatched junction bases numbered 1, after V lost 2 bases and J lost 0 bases. Germline lookup yields CDR1 SGHRS and CDR2 YFSETQ. The chain's CDR3 is CASSFAGGSTDTQYF. The DNA of the CDR3 is TGCGCCAGCAGCTTTGCGGGGGGGAGCACAGATACGCAGTATTTT.

Only one count was recorded for this clone. V usage is TRBV7-9 and J usage is TRBJ1-2, with D perhaps matching TRBD1 (5 bases). Trimming shortened V by 4 bases and J by 5 bases, and 17 bases separated the two germline ends. The CDR3 length is 15 residues. Germline V gene lookup returns CDR1 SEHNR and CDR2 FQNEAQ (reference sequence). CDR3 sequence reads: CASSSPGQHNYGYTF. The CDR3 nucleotides read TGTGCCAGCAGCTCCCCTGGACAACACAATTATGGCTACACCTTC.

J is TRBJ1-6 and V is TRBV9; D not resolved. CDR3 length equals 17 residues. V was trimmed by 9 bases and J by 7 bases, leaving 26 bases between them. Per germline, CDR1 SGDLS and CDR2 YYNGEE. Here the CDR3 DNA reads TGTGCCAACCTAAAGCGGTGCGGGGTTTGGGGAAATTCACCCCTCCACTTT. Its protein is CANLKRCGVWGNSPLHF.